The 18 T cell receptor beta chains below come from one sample, sequenced in a study of T cells in tuberculosis. Only in-frame clones appear in the TCRdb table, and some are missing; sequencing was by immunoSEQ multiplex PCR. The table records approximately 30,000 clones, 87% of them present only once. Time point reported: new active TB diagnosis, blood taken before or within 7 days of starting treatment. The sequenced sample was PBMCs, obtained at tuberculosis diagnosis. These receptors came from an adult with tuberculosis.

The chain carries TRBV7-2 and TRBJ2-5; TRBD2 is a possible D gene (5 bases). V lost 3 bases and J lost 4, with 9 bases in between. The CDR3 is 13 amino acids. CDR1 is SGHTA, CDR2 FQGNSA, per germline. The CDR3 DNA is TGTGCCAGCAGCTTTGAGGGATTAGAGACCCAGTACTTC. Amino acids: CASSFEGLETQYF.

This rearrangement joins TRBV27 to TRBJ1-1, with D tentatively TRBD1 (6 bases). This CDR3 has 15 amino acids. V was cut by 4 bases and J by 0 bases, with 12 bases left in between. Germline V lookup: CDR1 MNHEY, CDR2 SMNVEV (reference sequence). CDR3 protein: CASSYRQDLNTEAFF. The CDR3 DNA is TGTGCCAGCAGTTACCGACAGGACCTGAACACTGAAGCTTTCTTT.

The rearrangement joins TRBV27 to TRBJ2-1; tentative D call: TRBD2 (6 bases). Trimming took off 3 bases at V and 4 bases at J, with 7 bases between the two ends. Germline V gives CDR1 MNHEY, CDR2 SMNVEV (reference sequence). This CDR3 region has 13 residues. CDR3 nucleotide sequence: TGTGCCAGCAGTTTTGGGACTTACAATGAGCAGTTCTTC. Translating gives CASSFGTYNEQFF.

This clone has only one observation. A read error may produce the germline difference seen at one junction end. J is TRBJ2-3 and V is TRBV7-7, with 10 bases that match TRBD2. The CDR3 loop spans 15 amino acids. The germline gives CDR1 SSHAT, CDR2 FNYEAQ (reference sequence). For the CDR3, the DNA is TGTGCTAGCAGTTCCGGACTAGCGGACACAGATACGCAGTATTTT. Protein sequence: CASSSGLADTDTQYF.

The rearrangement joins TRBV5-1 to TRBJ2-1; 9 bases are shared with TRBD1. V trimming: 4 bases; J trimming: 5 bases; junction bases outside the gene matches: 7. The germline CDR1 and CDR2 sequences are SGHRS and YFSETQ. The length of the CDR3 is 15 residues. The CDR3 bases are TGCGCCAGCAGCCCAGGGACAGGGCGACACAATGAGCAGTTCTTC. The encoded protein is CASSPGTGRHNEQFF.

This sequence joins TRBV28 and TRBJ1-1, with 8 bases identical to TRBD1. V lost 8 bases to trimming and J lost 3 bases; unmatched junction nucleotides: 8. The CDR3 runs to 14 residues. Germline-derived CDR1 and CDR2 are MDHEN and SYDVKM. The CDR3 is CASVAGGSDTEAFF. The CDR3 DNA is TGTGCCAGCGTGGCAGGGGGCAGTGACACTGAAGCTTTCTTT.

This chain uses TRBV18 with TRBJ2-1, with 7 bases that match TRBD1. Germline V gene sequence: CDR1 KGHSH, CDR2 LQKENI. The CDR3 sequence is 17 residues long. Trimming took 1 base from V and 7 from J; bases not matched to a gene: 13. This CDR3 reads CASSPRGQILRWNEQFF. The CDR3 nucleotides are TGTGCCAGCTCACCACGGGGACAGATCCTCAGGTGGAATGAGCAGTTCTTC.

The rearrangement uses TRBV5-4 and TRBJ2-1; 14 bases map to TRBD2. The length of the CDR3 is 17 residues. The germline V gene encodes CDR1 SGHNT and CDR2 YYREEE (reference sequence). The trim removed 4 bases at V and 6 bases at J, leaving 9 bases unmatched. The CDR3 sequence: CASSTGTSGSRGNEQFF. CDR3 coding DNA: TGTGCCAGCAGCACCGGGACTAGCGGGAGTAGGGGCAATGAGCAGTTCTTC. The full variable domain, with the rest looked up from reference TRBV5-4 and TRBJ2-1, is ETGVTQSPTHLIKTRGQQVTLRCSSQSGHNTVSWYQQALGQGPQFIFQYYREEENGRGNFPPRFSGLQFPNYSSELNVNALELDDSALYLCASSTGTSGSRGNEQFFGPGTRLTVL.

This chain uses TRBV6-1 with TRBJ1-2, with 7 bases identical to TRBD1. The CDR3 extends over 15 amino acids. V gave up 0 bases and J gave up 6 bases; unmatched junction bases: 7. Germline loops: CDR1 MNHNS, CDR2 SASEGT. Here the CDR3 DNA reads TGTGCCAGCAGTGAAGCCGGAGGGGGCTGGGATGGCTACACCTTC. Amino acid sequence: CASSEAGGGWDGYTF.

The chain combines TRBV30 with TRBJ1-1; 7 bases are shared with TRBD1. The V gene end was trimmed by 7 bases and the J gene end by 4 bases; junction bases not matched to a gene: 9. The CDR3 consists of 13 residues. Per germline, CDR1 GTSNPN and CDR2 SVGIG (reference sequence). Written as DNA, the CDR3 is TGTGCCTCTCGATCTGACAGGGCCACTGAAGCTTTCTTT. This translates into CASRSDRATEAFF.

V usage is TRBV7-6 and J usage is TRBJ1-1; maybe TRBD1 (6 bases). Trimming removed 5 bases at V and 4 bases at J, with 17 bases between. This CDR3 has 15 residues. Germline V gene data show CDR1 as SGHVS and CDR2 as FNYEAQ. This CDR3 reads CASSPSGGASTEAFF. CDR3 sequence (DNA): TGTGCCAGCAGCCCTTCTGGGGGGGCGAGCACTGAAGCTTTCTTT.

The count of this clone is one. The chain combines TRBV10-3 with TRBJ1-2, with a weak D call TRBD1 (6 bases). The V end lost 6 bases, the J end lost 6 bases, and 14 bases lay between the germline ends. This CDR3 is built from 13 residues. The V gene's germline CDR1 is ENHRY and CDR2 SYGVKD. CDR3 region: CAIRAGDQDGYTF. The CDR3 bases are TGTGCCATCAGGGCAGGGGATCAAGATGGCTACACCTTC.

The rearrangement links TRBV28 to TRBJ2-3; 8 positions agree with TRBD1. The germline CDR1 and CDR2 sequences are MDHEN and SYDVKM. The CDR3 extends over 15 amino acids. V lost 6 bases and J lost 4; bases outside the gene matches: 9. This CDR3 reads CASSRRTGLADTQYF. The CDR3 DNA sequence: TGTGCCAGCAGCCGTAGGACAGGGTTGGCAGATACGCAGTATTTT.

The rearrangement joins TRBV12-5 to TRBJ2-1; 7 bases fit TRBD1. Germline V gene sequence: CDR1 LGHNT, CDR2 FRNRAP. This CDR3 is 16 amino acids long. J lost 0 bases, V lost 1 base, and 3 bases had no gene match. CDR3 coding DNA: TGTGCTAGTGGTTTGGGACAGGGAAACTCCTACAATGAGCAGTTCTTC. It encodes CASGLGQGNSYNEQFF.

The CDR3 spells CSVEGLSYEQYF. The CDR3, as DNA: TGCAGCGTTGAAGGTCTCTCCTACGAGCAGTACTTC. The chain employs TRBV29-1 and TRBJ2-7; no clear D. Per the germline V gene, CDR1 is SQVTM and CDR2 is ANQGSEA. The CDR3 has 12 residues. Between the trimmed V and J ends, which lost 1 base and 0 bases, there was a span of 4 bases.

J is TRBJ2-1 and V is TRBV30, with 12 nucleotides matching TRBD2. Germline CDR1 GTSNPN, CDR2 SVGIG (reference sequence). The length of the CDR3 is 15 residues. V gave up 3 bases and J gave up 4 bases; unmatched junction bases: 4. The CDR3 DNA reads TGTGCCTGGAGGCCTAGCGGGAGGGAATACAATGAGCAGTTCTTC. Translated, it gives CAWRPSGREYNEQFF.

The CDR3 DNA sequence: TGTGCCAGCAGTTTATCGGGGACTGGGGCCAACGTCCTGACTTTC. It codes for CASSLSGTGANVLTF. This chain connects TRBV28 to TRBJ2-6, with D maybe TRBD2 (5 bases). Trimming cost V 1 base and J 2 bases, with 6 bases left between them. This CDR3 contains 15 residues. Germline V lookup: CDR1 MDHEN, CDR2 SYDVKM.

The chain has TRBV5-4 and TRBJ2-2; 10 positions match TRBD2. CDR1 is SGHNT and CDR2 is YYREEE in the germline V gene (reference sequence). The CDR3 has 16 residues. Losses at the gene ends were 4 bases for V and 4 bases for J; bases not matched to a gene: 7. CDR3 DNA sequence: TGTGCCAGCAGCGAGGGACTAGCGAGATCCACCGGGGAGCTGTTTTTT. Residues: CASSEGLARSTGELFF. The variable domain in full, completed from reference TRBV5-4 and TRBJ2-2, reads ETGVTQSPTHLIKTRGQQVTLRCSSQSGHNTVSWYQQALGQGPQFIFQYYREEENGRGNFPPRFSGLQFPNYSSELNVNALELDDSALYLCASSEGLARSTGELFFGEGSRLTVL.